The present TCR beta chain was sequenced within a study of post-analysis software for immune sequencing data. Overall study: Relapsing-remitting, secondary progressive and progressive-relapsing multiple sclerosis courses were included.

Each TCR beta cDNA library carried unique molecular identifiers. Each sample of roughly 0.9 to 11 million input T cells yielded 500,000 or so cDNA molecules, so each molecule approximated one T cell. TCRdb recomputed calls from the PCR reads with MiXCR, one row per CDR3 protein. The table has more than 500,000 distinct CDR3 sequences, approximately 34% seen once. The receptor's source is a girl aged 2 to 17 with multiple sclerosis. The sample consisted of blood.

The DNA of the CDR3 is TGCAGTGCTAGAGAGGGAGTTGTCTGGAGCAATCAGCCCCAGCATTTT. Translating gives CSAREGVVWSNQPQHF. V usage is TRBV20-1 and J usage is TRBJ1-5; D ambiguous. CDR1 DFQATT and CDR2 SNEGSKA come from the germline V gene (reference sequence). The length of the CDR3 is 16 residues. V shed 0 bases and J shed 1 base, with 13 bases lying between them.